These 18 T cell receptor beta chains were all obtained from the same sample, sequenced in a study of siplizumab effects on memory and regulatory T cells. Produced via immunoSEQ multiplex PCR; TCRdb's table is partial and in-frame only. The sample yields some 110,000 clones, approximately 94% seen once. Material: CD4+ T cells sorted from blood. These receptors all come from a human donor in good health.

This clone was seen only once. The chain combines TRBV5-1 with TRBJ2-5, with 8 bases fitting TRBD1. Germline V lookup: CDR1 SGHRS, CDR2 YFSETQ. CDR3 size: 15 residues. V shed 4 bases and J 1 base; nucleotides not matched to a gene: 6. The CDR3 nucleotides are TGCGCCAGCAGCCGTCGGACAGGGACCCAAGAGACCCAGTACTTC. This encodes CASSRRTGTQETQYF.

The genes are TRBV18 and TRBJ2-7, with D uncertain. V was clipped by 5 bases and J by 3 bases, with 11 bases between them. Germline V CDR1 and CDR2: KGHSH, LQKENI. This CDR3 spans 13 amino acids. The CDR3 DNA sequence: TGTGCCAGCTCAGCCAGCCCCGGCTACGAGCAGTACTTC. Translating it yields CASSASPGYEQYF. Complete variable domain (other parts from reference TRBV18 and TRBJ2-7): NAGVMQNPRHLVRRRGQEARLRCSPMKGHSHVYWYRQLPEEGLKFMVYLQKENIIDESGMPKERFSAEFPKEGPSILRIQQVVRGDSAAYFCASSASPGYEQYFGPGTRLTVT.

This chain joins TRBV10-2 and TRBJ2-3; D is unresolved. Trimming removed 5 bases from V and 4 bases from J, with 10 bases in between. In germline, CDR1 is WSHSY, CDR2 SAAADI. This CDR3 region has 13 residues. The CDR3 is CASSPSGADTQYF. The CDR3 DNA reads TGCGCCAGCAGTCCCTCCGGCGCAGATACGCAGTATTTT.

CDR3 nucleotides: TGTGCCAGCACCAAAAAAAGGGGGGGACAGGGCCACGAGCAGTACTTC. Its protein is CASTKKRGGQGHEQYF. The chain joins TRBV2 to TRBJ2-7, with 9 bases identical to TRBD1. CDR3 length equals 16 residues. Germline trimming cut 7 bases from V and 5 bases from J; bases unmatched to any gene: 15. In germline, CDR1 is SNHLY, CDR2 FYNNEI. Variable domain in full (rest from reference TRBV2 and TRBJ2-7): EPEVTQTPSHQVTQMGQEVILRCVPISNHLYFYWYRQILGQKVEFLVSFYNNEISEKSEIFDDQFSVERPDGSNFTLKIRSTKLEDSAMYFCASTKKRGGQGHEQYFGPGTRLTVT.

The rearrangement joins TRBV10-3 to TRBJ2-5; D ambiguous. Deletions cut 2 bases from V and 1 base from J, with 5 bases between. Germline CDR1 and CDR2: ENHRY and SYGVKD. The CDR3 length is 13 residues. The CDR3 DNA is TGTGCCATCAGTGAGCCCGCCCAAGAGACCCAGTACTTC. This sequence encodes CAISEPAQETQYF.

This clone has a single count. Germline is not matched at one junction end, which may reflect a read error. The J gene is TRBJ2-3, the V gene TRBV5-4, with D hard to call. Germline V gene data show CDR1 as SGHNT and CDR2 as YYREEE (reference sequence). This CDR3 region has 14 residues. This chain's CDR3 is CASSSRQSTDTQYF. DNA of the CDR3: TGTGCCAGCAGCTCGAGGCAGAGCACGGATACGCAGTATTTT. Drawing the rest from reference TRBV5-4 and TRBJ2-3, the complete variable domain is ETGVTQSPTHLIKTRGQQVTLRCSSQSGHNTVSWYQQALGQGPQFIFQYYREEENGRGNFPPRFSGLQFPNYSSELNVNALELDDSALYLCASSSRQSTDTQYFGPGTRLTVL.

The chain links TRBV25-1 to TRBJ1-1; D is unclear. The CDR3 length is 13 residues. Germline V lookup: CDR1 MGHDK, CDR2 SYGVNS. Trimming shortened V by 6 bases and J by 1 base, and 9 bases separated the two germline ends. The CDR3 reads CASRGVGNTEAFF. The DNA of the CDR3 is TGTGCCAGCAGGGGCGTGGGGAACACTGAAGCTTTCTTT.

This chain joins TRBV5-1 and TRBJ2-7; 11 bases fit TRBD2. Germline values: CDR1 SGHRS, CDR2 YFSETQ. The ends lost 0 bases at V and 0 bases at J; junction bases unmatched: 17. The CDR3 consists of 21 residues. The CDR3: CASSLEISGLAGSHGSYEQYF. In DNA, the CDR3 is TGCGCCAGCAGCTTGGAGATAAGCGGACTAGCGGGTTCCCACGGCTCCTACGAGCAGTACTTC. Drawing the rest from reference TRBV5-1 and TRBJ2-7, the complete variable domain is KAGVTQTPRYLIKTRGQQVTLSCSPISGHRSVSWYQQTPGQGLQFLFEYFSETQRNKGNFPGRFSGRQFSNSRSEMNVSTLELGDSALYLCASSLEISGLAGSHGSYEQYFGPGTRLTVT.

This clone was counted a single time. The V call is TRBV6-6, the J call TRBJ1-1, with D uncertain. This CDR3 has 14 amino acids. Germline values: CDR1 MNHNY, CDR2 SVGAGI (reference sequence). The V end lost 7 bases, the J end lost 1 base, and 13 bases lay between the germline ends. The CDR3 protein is CASITQRRNTEAFF. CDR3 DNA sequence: TGTGCCAGCATTACCCAAAGGAGGAACACTGAAGCTTTCTTT.

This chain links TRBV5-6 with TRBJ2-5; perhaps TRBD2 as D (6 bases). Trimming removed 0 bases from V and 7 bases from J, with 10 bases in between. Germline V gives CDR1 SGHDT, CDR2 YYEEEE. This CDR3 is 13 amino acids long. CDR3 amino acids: CASSLAGGWTQYF. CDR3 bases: TGTGCCAGCAGCTTGGCCGGGGGTTGGACCCAGTACTTC.

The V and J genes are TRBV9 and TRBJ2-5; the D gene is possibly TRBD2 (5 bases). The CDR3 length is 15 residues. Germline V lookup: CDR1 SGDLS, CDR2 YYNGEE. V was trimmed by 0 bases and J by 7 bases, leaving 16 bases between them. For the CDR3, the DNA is TGTGCCAGCAGCGTAGGAGCGGCTTCTAAAGGGACCCAGTACTTC. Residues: CASSVGAASKGTQYF. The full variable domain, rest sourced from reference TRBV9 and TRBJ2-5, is DSGVTQTPKHLITATGQRVTLRCSPRSGDLSVYWYQQSLDQGLQFLIQYYNGEERAKGNILERFSAQQFPDLHSELNLSSLELGDSALYFCASSVGAASKGTQYFGPGTRLLVL.

CDR3 residues: CASSYSKDTEAFF. The DNA for the CDR3 is TGTGCCAGCAGTTACTCGAAAGACACTGAAGCTTTCTTT. V gene TRBV6-5 combines with J gene TRBJ1-1, with D hard to call. Germline assignment: CDR1 MNHEY and CDR2 SVGAGI. The V gene lost 0 bases and the J gene lost 3 bases, with 5 bases spanning the gap. This CDR3 spans 13 amino acids.

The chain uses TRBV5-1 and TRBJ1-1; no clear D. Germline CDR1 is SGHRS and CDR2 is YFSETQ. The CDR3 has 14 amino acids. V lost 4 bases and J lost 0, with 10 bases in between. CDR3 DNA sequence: TGCGCCAGCAGCCTTACCACACTGAACACTGAAGCTTTCTTT. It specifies CASSLTTLNTEAFF.

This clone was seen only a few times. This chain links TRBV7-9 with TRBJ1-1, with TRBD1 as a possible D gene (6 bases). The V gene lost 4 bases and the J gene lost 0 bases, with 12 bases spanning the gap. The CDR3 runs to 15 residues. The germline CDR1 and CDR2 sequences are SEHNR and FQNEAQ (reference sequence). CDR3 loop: CASSSRTVMNTEAFF. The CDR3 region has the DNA TGTGCCAGCAGCTCGCGGACAGTCATGAACACTGAAGCTTTCTTT.

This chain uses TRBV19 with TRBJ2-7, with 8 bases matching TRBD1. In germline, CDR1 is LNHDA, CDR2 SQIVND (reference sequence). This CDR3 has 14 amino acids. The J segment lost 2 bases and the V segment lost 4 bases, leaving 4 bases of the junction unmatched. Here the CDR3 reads CASSNLRGPYEQYF. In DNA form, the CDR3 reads TGTGCCAGTAGTAACCTCAGGGGGCCCTACGAGCAGTACTTC.

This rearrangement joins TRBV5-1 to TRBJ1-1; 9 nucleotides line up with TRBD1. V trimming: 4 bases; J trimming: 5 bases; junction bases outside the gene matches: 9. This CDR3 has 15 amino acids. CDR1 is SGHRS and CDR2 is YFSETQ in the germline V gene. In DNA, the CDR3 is TGCGCCAGCAGCCCTTCGGGACAGGGTTTTACTGAAGCTTTCTTT. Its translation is CASSPSGQGFTEAFF.

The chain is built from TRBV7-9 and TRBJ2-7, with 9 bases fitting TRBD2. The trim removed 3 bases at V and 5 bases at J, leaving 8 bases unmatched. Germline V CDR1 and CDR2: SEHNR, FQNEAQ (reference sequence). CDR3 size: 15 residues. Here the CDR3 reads CASSFRGGLANEQYF. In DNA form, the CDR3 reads TGTGCCAGCAGCTTCCGAGGGGGACTAGCAAACGAGCAGTACTTC.

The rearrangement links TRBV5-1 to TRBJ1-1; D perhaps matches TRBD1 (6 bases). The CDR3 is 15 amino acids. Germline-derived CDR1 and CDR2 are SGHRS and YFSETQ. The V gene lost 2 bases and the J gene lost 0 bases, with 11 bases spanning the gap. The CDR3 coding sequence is TGCGCCAGCAGCTTACAGGGCACGATGAACACTGAAGCTTTCTTT. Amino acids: CASSLQGTMNTEAFF.